Sequencing of this T cell receptor (beta chain) was carried out in a study of breast tumors, draining lymph nodes, adjacent tissues. The CDR3 totals 17 residues. V lost 6 bases, J lost 6 bases, and 23 bases lay in between. Ten or more counts support this clonotype. Its antigen is unidentified. MiXCR was run by TCRdb on the multiplex PCR reads, yielding one entry per CDR3 protein. The table shows approximately 130,000 distinct CDR3 sequences, with 21% occurring only once. The lymph nodes were axillary draining lymph nodes from breast cancer patients. Study conclusions and caveats: The data were judged consistent with most tumor T cells coming from lymph node and expanding in tumor. Tumor and nontumor repertoires were significantly more similar in luminal-like than in basal-like breast cancer. Tumor repertoires ranked between lymph nodes and nontumor tissue in diversity, with V and J gene preferences.

Sequencing input: axillary lymph node tissue. The chain uses TRBV12-3 or TRBV12-4 and TRBJ2-2, with D tentatively TRBD2 (5 bases). The origin of this receptor is a female donor with breast cancer. Some clones in this sample may be carry-over from other donors' samples. The CDR3 sequence: CASSKVIGPTRSGELFF. CDR3 sequence (DNA): TGTGCCAGCAGCAAAGTCATTGGACCCACTAGATCCGGGGAGCTGTTTTTT.